These 23 T cell receptor beta chains were all obtained from the same sample, sequenced in a study of HIV-infected patients and healthy controls. A single record per CDR3 protein comes from TCRdb applying MiXCR to the 5' RACE reads. Among about 64,000 distinct CDR3 sequences listed, under 25% were seen once. Sequences were obtained from CD4+ T cells from blood. The receptors come from a human donor in good health.

This clonotype was observed many times. The rearrangement joins TRBV3-1 to TRBJ1-2; perhaps TRBD1 as D (5 bases). Germline CDR1 reads LGHDT; CDR2 reads YNNKEL (reference sequence). Trimming shortened V by 1 base and J by 8 bases, and 14 bases separated the two germline ends. The CDR3 length is 14 residues. CDR3 in DNA: TGTGCCAGCAGCCAAGGTAGGGGAGTGGAAGGCTACACCTTC. It encodes CASSQGRGVEGYTF.

This clonotype showed up just a few times. The chain joins TRBV5-4 to TRBJ1-6; TRBD1 might be the D (5 bases). This CDR3 contains 18 residues. Deletions cut 2 bases from V and 0 bases from J, with 15 bases between. CDR1 is SGHNT and CDR2 is YYREEE in the germline V gene (reference sequence). The CDR3 protein is CASSFGLGESSYNSPLHF. CDR3 DNA sequence: TGTGCCAGCAGCTTCGGATTGGGGGAAAGCTCCTATAATTCACCCCTCCACTTT.

The chain joins TRBV18 to TRBJ2-5, with TRBD2 matching 7 bases. Trimming at V came to 4 bases and at J to 1 base, leaving 12 bases not matched to a gene. The CDR3 runs 17 residues. CDR1 and CDR2 from the germline V gene are KGHSH and LQKENI. The CDR3 sequence is CASSRNEGSGGQETQYF. The CDR3 nucleotides read TGTGCCAGCTCACGCAACGAGGGATCGGGGGGCCAAGAGACCCAGTACTTC. The variable domain in full, with the rest retrieved from reference TRBV18 and TRBJ2-5, is NAGVMQNPRHLVRRRGQEARLRCSPMKGHSHVYWYRQLPEEGLKFMVYLQKENIIDESGMPKERFSAEFPKEGPSILRIQQVVRGDSAAYFCASSRNEGSGGQETQYFGPGTRLLVL.

This clonotype has more than one count but fewer than ten. V gene TRBV28 combines with J gene TRBJ1-1; 7 bases agree with TRBD1. V shed 7 bases and J 3 bases; nucleotides not matched to a gene: 5. This CDR3 spans 13 amino acids. Germline values: CDR1 MDHEN, CDR2 SYDVKM. The CDR3 sequence is CASTGQAYTEAFF. CDR3 bases: TGTGCCAGCACCGGACAGGCATACACTGAAGCTTTCTTT.

J is TRBJ2-3 and V is TRBV12-3 or TRBV12-4, with 9 nucleotides matching TRBD1. CDR3 length: 15 residues. V trimming: 1 base; J trimming: 1 base; junction bases outside the gene matches: 0. The DNA of the CDR3 is TGTGCCAGCAGTTTAGGGACAGGGGGCACAGATACGCAGTATTTT. Encoded protein: CASSLGTGGTDTQYF.

The chain couples TRBV20-1 to TRBJ2-7; 9 positions agree with TRBD1. After removal of 4 bases from V and 4 bases from J, the junction contained 5 bases not matched to a gene. From germline, CDR1 is DFQATT and CDR2 SNEGSKA (reference sequence). The CDR3 is 13 residues long. The CDR3 protein is CSATGTGKYEQYF. CDR3 nucleotide sequence: TGCAGTGCTACCGGGACAGGGAAGTACGAGCAGTACTTC.

Only one count was recorded for this clonotype. The chain combines TRBV19 with TRBJ1-5; D unclear. V shed 2 bases and J shed 2 bases, with 13 bases lying between them. The germline gives CDR1 LNHDA, CDR2 SQIVND (reference sequence). The CDR3 totals 16 residues. CDR3 coding DNA: TGTGCCAGTAGTATATCCACCGGTGGGGGCAATCAGCCCCAGCATTTT. It yields the protein CASSISTGGGNQPQHF.

This clonotype was seen ten or more times. The chain carries TRBV6-6 and TRBJ2-7; 7 nucleotides line up with TRBD1. J gave up 1 base and V 8 bases, and 11 bases lay outside the gene matches. The CDR3 has 15 residues. Germline loops: CDR1 MNHNY, CDR2 SVGAGI (reference sequence). The CDR3 protein is CASETRTGLSYEQYF. The CDR3 DNA reads as TGTGCCAGCGAAACTCGGACAGGACTTTCCTACGAGCAGTACTTC.

This clonotype was seen more than once but under ten times. This chain uses TRBV19 with TRBJ1-3; a possible D gene is TRBD1 (5 bases). V gave up 6 bases and J gave up 0 bases, with 9 bases separating them. Germline V gene lookup returns CDR1 LNHDA and CDR2 SQIVND (reference sequence). The CDR3 covers 14 residues. CDR3 sequence reads: CASRAQGSGNTIYF. The CDR3 nucleotides are TGTGCCAGTAGGGCGCAGGGCTCTGGAAACACCATATATTTT.

In this sample, this clonotype turned up many times. The chain employs TRBV19 and TRBJ2-2; 8 bases match TRBD2. The CDR3 covers 15 residues. Germline loops: CDR1 LNHDA, CDR2 SQIVND (reference sequence). V shed 4 bases and J 6 bases; nucleotides not matched to a gene: 7. This CDR3 reads CASSRGGGSAGELFF. CDR3 in DNA: TGTGCCAGTAGTAGGGGCGGGGGGTCGGCCGGGGAGCTGTTTTTT.

This clonotype showed up many times. This chain joins TRBV7-2 and TRBJ2-3, with a weak D call TRBD2 (6 bases). The CDR3 runs 16 residues. Germline-derived CDR1 and CDR2 are SGHTA and FQGNSA. V gave up 1 base and J gave up 8 bases, with 19 bases separating them. CDR3 sequence reads: CASSLVSGRGPGTQYF. Here the CDR3 DNA reads TGTGCCAGCAGCTTAGTTAGCGGCCGCGGCCCTGGTACGCAGTATTTT.

This clonotype was seen a few times. The chain recombines TRBV12-3 or TRBV12-4 with TRBJ1-1; no clear D. Trimming pared 6 bases from V and 1 base from J, leaving 9 bases between. The CDR3 covers 13 residues. CDR3 amino acids: CASRLTANTEAFF. CDR3 nucleotides: TGTGCCAGCAGGTTAACAGCGAACACTGAAGCTTTCTTT.

This sequence joins TRBV20-1 and TRBJ1-2; no definite D call. The CDR3 covers 12 residues. Trimming stripped 0 bases from V and 4 bases from J, with 6 bases between. Germline CDR1 and CDR2: DFQATT and SNEGSKA (reference sequence). The CDR3 coding sequence is TGCAGTGCTAGAGAACAGACCTATGGCTACACCTTC. Its protein is CSAREQTYGYTF.

There are a few counts of this clonotype. The chain couples TRBV27 to TRBJ1-5; D remains unclear. From germline, CDR1 is MNHEY and CDR2 SMNVEV (reference sequence). V was trimmed by 5 bases and J by 6 bases, leaving 17 bases between them. The CDR3 is made up of 15 amino acids. This chain's CDR3 is CASSPGSAGGQPQHF. The DNA of the CDR3 is TGTGCCAGCAGTCCCGGGAGCGCCGGAGGTCAGCCCCAGCATTTT.

The chain uses TRBV18 and TRBJ1-1; 7 positions agree with TRBD1. From germline, CDR1 is KGHSH and CDR2 LQKENI. This CDR3 is built from 15 residues. Trimming took 3 bases from V and 2 from J; bases not matched to a gene: 6. CDR3: CASSPNQGENTEAFF. As DNA, the CDR3 is TGTGCCAGCTCACCGAATCAGGGGGAAAACACTGAAGCTTTCTTT.

The chain combines TRBV6-5 with TRBJ2-7; 9 bases map to TRBD1. The CDR3 contains 15 residues. The germline CDR1 and CDR2 sequences are MNHEY and SVGAGI. Trimming at V came to 6 bases and at J to 1 base, leaving 7 bases not matched to a gene. CDR3 sequence reads: CASRPTGGASYEQYF. In nucleotides, the CDR3 is TGTGCCAGCAGACCTACAGGGGGCGCGTCCTACGAGCAGTACTTC.

This clonotype was found a few times. This rearrangement joins TRBV20-1 to TRBJ2-3, with 9 nucleotides matching TRBD1. The CDR3 sequence is 13 residues long. Germline CDR1 and CDR2: DFQATT and SNEGSKA (reference sequence). V was pared by 5 bases and J by 3 bases, with 3 bases of the junction left unmatched. CDR3 nucleotide sequence: TGCAGTGCTGCCGGACAGGGGACAGATACGCAGTATTTT. Amino acids: CSAAGQGTDTQYF.

Turning to this clonotype: Since a much larger clone is just one base distant, this may be a read error. This rearrangement joins TRBV6-1 to TRBJ1-5, with D hard to call. The V gene lost 6 bases and the J gene lost 0 bases, with 12 bases spanning the gap. This CDR3 contains 15 residues. The germline CDR1 and CDR2 sequences are MNHNS and SASEGT. The CDR3 DNA reads TGTGCCAGCAGGCCGGCAGGTAATAGCAATCAGCCCCAGCATTTT. Protein: CASRPAGNSNQPQHF.

This sequence joins TRBV20-1 and TRBJ2-7; tentatively, D is TRBD2 (5 bases). With 6 bases removed from V and 6 bases from J, the gap between germline ends came to 18 bases. Germline loops: CDR1 DFQATT, CDR2 SNEGSKA (reference sequence). This CDR3 has 13 residues. CDR3 in DNA: TGCAGTGCCAGGACGGGAAACTCTGCCGAGCAGTACTTC. This translates into CSARTGNSAEQYF.

The chain employs TRBV19 and TRBJ1-2; D is undetermined. The CDR3 runs to 12 residues. Germline V gene data show CDR1 as LNHDA and CDR2 as SQIVND (reference sequence). V lost 4 bases to trimming and J lost 4 bases, with 7 bases between them. The CDR3 loop reads CASSRPSYGYTF. CDR3 coding DNA: TGTGCCAGTAGTAGACCAAGCTATGGCTACACCTTC. The full variable domain, with the rest looked up from reference TRBV19 and TRBJ1-2, is DGGITQSPKYLFRKEGQNVTLSCEQNLNHDAMYWYRQDPGQGLRLIYYSQIVNDFQKGDIAEGYSVSREKKESFPLTVTSAQKNPTAFYLCASSRPSYGYTFGSGTRLTVV.

This chain connects TRBV19 to TRBJ2-7, with 11 bases matching TRBD2. The CDR3 loop spans 15 amino acids. Germline V gene data show CDR1 as LNHDA and CDR2 as SQIVND (reference sequence). The V gene end was trimmed by 5 bases and the J gene end by 4 bases; junction bases not matched to a gene: 7. The CDR3 nucleotides read TGTGCCAGTAGTCACCCGACTAGCGGGACGTACGAGCAGTACTTC. Translation gives CASSHPTSGTYEQYF.

This clonotype has just a few counts. CDR3 amino acids: CASSIRTPGTGKGSYNSPLHF. The DNA for the CDR3 is TGTGCCAGTAGTATAAGGACCCCCGGGACAGGGAAAGGCTCCTATAATTCACCCCTCCACTTT. This chain links TRBV19 with TRBJ1-6; 9 bases are shared with TRBD1. Per the germline V gene, CDR1 is LNHDA and CDR2 is SQIVND (reference sequence). The V gene end was trimmed by 2 bases and the J gene end by 0 bases; junction bases not matched to a gene: 14. This CDR3 spans 21 amino acids.

Ten or more counts support this clonotype. The rearrangement uses TRBV20-1 and TRBJ1-5, with D perhaps TRBD1 (5 bases). The germline V and J ends were trimmed by 3 bases and 1 base, with 10 bases remaining between them. The CDR3 covers 14 residues. Germline CDR1 and CDR2: DFQATT and SNEGSKA (reference sequence). The CDR3 DNA is TGCAGTGCTAGCGTTCCAGGGAGCAATCAGCCCCAGCATTTT. This sequence encodes CSASVPGSNQPQHF.